The clone carrying this TCR beta chain turned up a few times. Antigen specificity is unknown. A single record per CDR3 protein comes from TCRdb applying MiXCR to the 5' RACE reads. The sample contains hundreds of thousands of distinct CDR3 sequences, roughly 17% of which appear only once. The V end was cut by 4 bases, the J end by 5 bases, with 26 bases between. This CDR3 comprises 17 residues. Germline CDR1 reads SQVTM; CDR2 reads ANQGSEA. The sample is drawn from a study of T-cell memory formation after mild COVID-19. Study-level results: The pre-infection memory compartment contained some responding clones, suggesting cross-reactive memory joined. The study found contracting CD4+ clones mainly in CM and EM and contracting CD8+ clones in EMRA.

The rearrangement links TRBV29-1 to TRBJ1-1; perhaps TRBD1 as D (5 bases). The sequenced sample was PBMCs or a T cell subset sorted from them (not recorded which). This clonotype was obtained from an adult woman who had mild COVID-19 (a few samples of this study predate the infection). Cell type and time point are not known. CDR3 bases: TGCAGCGTTGGATGGGGGGGAGGACCGACGGTGAGGACTGAAGCTTTCTTT. Translated, it gives CSVGWGGGPTVRTEAFF.